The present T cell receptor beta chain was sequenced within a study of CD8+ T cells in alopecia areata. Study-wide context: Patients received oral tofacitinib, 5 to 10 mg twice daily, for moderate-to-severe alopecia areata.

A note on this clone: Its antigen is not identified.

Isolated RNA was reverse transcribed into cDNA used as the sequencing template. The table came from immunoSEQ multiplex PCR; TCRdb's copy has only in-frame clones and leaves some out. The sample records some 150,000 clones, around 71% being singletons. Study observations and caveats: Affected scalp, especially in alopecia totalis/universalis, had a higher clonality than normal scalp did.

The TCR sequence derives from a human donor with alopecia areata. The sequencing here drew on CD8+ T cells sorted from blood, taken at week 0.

The CDR3 DNA sequence: TGTGCCAGCAGCTCCCCGCTGGGCAGGGAGCAGTTCTTC. Translation: CASSSPLGREQFF. The rearrangement joins TRBV13 to TRBJ2-1; unclear D gene. Trimming removed 4 bases from V and 10 bases from J, with 14 bases in between. The CDR3 extends over 13 amino acids. Looked up from germline, CDR1 is PRHDT and CDR2 is FYEKMQ (reference sequence).